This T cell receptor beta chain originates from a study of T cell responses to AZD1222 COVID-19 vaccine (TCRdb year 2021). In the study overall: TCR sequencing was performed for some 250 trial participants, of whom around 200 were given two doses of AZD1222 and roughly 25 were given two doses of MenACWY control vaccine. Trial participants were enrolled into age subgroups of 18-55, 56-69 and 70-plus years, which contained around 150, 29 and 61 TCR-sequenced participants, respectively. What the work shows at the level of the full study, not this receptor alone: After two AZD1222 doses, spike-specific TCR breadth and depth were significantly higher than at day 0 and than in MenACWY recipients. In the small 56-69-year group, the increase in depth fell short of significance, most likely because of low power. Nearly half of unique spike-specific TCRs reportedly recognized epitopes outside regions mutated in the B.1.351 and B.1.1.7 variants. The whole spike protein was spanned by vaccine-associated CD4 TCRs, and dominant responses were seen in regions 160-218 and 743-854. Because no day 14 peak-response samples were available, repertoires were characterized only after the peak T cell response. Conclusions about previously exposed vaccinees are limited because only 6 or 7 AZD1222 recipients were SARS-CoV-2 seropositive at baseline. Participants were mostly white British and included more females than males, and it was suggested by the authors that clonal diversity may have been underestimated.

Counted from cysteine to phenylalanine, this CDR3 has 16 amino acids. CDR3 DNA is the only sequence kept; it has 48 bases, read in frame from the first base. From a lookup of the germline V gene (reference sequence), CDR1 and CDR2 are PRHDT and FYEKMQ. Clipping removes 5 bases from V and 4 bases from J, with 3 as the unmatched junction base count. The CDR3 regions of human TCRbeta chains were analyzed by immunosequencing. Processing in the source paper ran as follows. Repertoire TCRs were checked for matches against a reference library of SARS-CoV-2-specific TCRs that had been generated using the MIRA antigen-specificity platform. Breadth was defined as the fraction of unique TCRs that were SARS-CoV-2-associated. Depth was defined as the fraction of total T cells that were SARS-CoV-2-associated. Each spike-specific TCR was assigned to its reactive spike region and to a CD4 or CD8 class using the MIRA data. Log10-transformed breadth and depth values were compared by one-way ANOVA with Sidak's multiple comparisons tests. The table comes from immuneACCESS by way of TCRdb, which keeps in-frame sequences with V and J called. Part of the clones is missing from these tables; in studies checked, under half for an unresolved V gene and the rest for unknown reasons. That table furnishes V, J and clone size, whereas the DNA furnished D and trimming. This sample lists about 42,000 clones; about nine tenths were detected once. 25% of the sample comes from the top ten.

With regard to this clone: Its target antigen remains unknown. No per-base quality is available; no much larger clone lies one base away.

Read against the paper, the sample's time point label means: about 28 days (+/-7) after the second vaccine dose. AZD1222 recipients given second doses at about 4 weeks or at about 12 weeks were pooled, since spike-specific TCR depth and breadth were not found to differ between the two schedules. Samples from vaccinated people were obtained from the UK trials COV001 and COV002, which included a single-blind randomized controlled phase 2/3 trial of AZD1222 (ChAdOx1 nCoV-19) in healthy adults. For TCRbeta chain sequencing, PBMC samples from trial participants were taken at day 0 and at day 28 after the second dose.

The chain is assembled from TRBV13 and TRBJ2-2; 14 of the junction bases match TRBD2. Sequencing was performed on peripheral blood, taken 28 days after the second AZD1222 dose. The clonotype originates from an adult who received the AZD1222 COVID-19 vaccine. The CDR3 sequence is CASSPGLAGVTGELFF. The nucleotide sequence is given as TGTGCCAGCAGCCCGGGACTAGCGGGAGTCACCGGGGAGCTGTTTTTT. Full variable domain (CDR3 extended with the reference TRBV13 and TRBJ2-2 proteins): AAGVIQSPRHLIKEKRETATLKCYPIPRHDTVYWYQQGPGQDPQFLISFYEKMQSDKGSIPDRFSAQQFSDYHSELNMSSLELGDSALYFCASSPGLAGVTGELFFGEGSRLTVL.